Below, 10 T cell receptor beta chains from the same sample are listed, as sequenced in a study of radiation and T cells in renal cell carcinoma. Time point of the sample: blood 2 weeks post-SBRT. The treatment is: 15 Gy SBRT to primary tumor, nephrectomy 4 weeks later. Libraries were prepared by immunoSEQ multiplex PCR; TCRdb keeps only in-frame clonotypes and omits some of them. The table includes over 55,000 clones, just over 75% detected once. Specimen: blood, collected from a patient whose treatment included radiotherapy and nephrectomy. The receptors were gathered from a man aged 55 to 70 with renal cell carcinoma.

Here the CDR3 DNA reads TGTGCCAGCAGCTTGCGGCGGGGGGGCCTCAATGAGCAGTTCTTC. This translates into CASSLRRGGLNEQFF. V usage is TRBV11-3 and J usage is TRBJ2-1; 9 nucleotides line up with TRBD2. Germline V gene data show CDR1 as SGHNT and CDR2 as YENEEA. CDR3 length: 15 residues. The V gene end was trimmed by 3 bases and the J gene end by 6 bases; junction bases not matched to a gene: 6.

The V and J genes are TRBV30 and TRBJ2-2; D possibly corresponds to TRBD2 (6 bases). This CDR3 is built from 13 residues. V was pared by 3 bases and J by 6 bases, with 11 bases between. Germline-derived CDR1 and CDR2 are GTSNPN and SVGIG (reference sequence). The CDR3 nucleotides read TGTGCCTGGAGCCGGGAGTTAGCCGGGGAGCTGTTTTTT. Amino acids: CAWSRELAGELFF.

The CDR3 spells CASSIGAGFAYEQYV. The CDR3 DNA reads as TGTGCCAGTAGTATAGGGGCAGGGTTTGCCTACGAGCAGTACGTC. V usage is TRBV19 and J usage is TRBJ2-7, with D possibly TRBD1 on 5 matching bases. CDR3 length: 15 amino acids. V was trimmed by 1 base and J by 2 bases, leaving 12 bases between them. The germline CDR1 and CDR2 sequences are LNHDA and SQIVND (reference sequence).

The chain is built from TRBV7-6 and TRBJ2-5, with 9 positions matching TRBD2. Losses at the gene ends were 5 bases for V and 5 bases for J; bases not matched to a gene: 6. The V gene's germline CDR1 is SGHVS and CDR2 FNYEAQ. The CDR3 has 14 residues. DNA for the CDR3: TGTGCCAGCAGCCCTGGGACTAGCCGGGAGACCCAGTACTTC. Protein product: CASSPGTSRETQYF.

This clone was seen only a few times. The chain links TRBV18 to TRBJ2-1; 10 bases fit TRBD2. Germline V gives CDR1 KGHSH, CDR2 LQKENI. The junction had 6 bases not matched to a gene; V was cut back by 3 bases and J by 7 bases. This CDR3 has 15 amino acids. The CDR3: CASSPSGRAGNEQFF. The CDR3 DNA reads as TGTGCCAGCTCACCGAGCGGGAGGGCCGGGAATGAGCAGTTCTTC.

The V and J genes are TRBV5-6 and TRBJ2-7; D is possibly TRBD2 (5 bases). Looked up from germline, CDR1 is SGHDT and CDR2 is YYEEEE. Trimming took 4 bases from V and 0 from J, leaving 17 bases between them. CDR3 size: 16 residues. Here the CDR3 reads CASSLLDSVYSYEQYF. The CDR3 bases are TGTGCCAGCAGCCTCCTCGATAGCGTGTACTCCTACGAGCAGTACTTC.

The chain links TRBV20-1 to TRBJ1-1, with D perhaps matching TRBD1 (5 bases). From germline, CDR1 is DFQATT and CDR2 SNEGSKA (reference sequence). There are 10 residues in the CDR3. This chain's CDR3 is CRGGASEAFF. DNA for the CDR3: TGCAGGGGGGGAGCCTCCGAAGCTTTCTTT.

In this sample, this clone turned up a few times. Other DNA sequences in the same sample also yield this CDR3. The gene calls are TRBV27 and TRBJ2-2; no definite D call. Germline values: CDR1 MNHEY, CDR2 SMNVEV (reference sequence). The CDR3 spans 12 residues. V was trimmed by 3 bases and J by 5 bases, leaving 4 bases between them. The CDR3 DNA reads as TGTGCCAGCAGTTTTGGAACCGGGGAGCTGTTTTTT. Translated: CASSFGTGELFF.

This sequence joins TRBV6-1 and TRBJ2-5; 11 nucleotides agree with TRBD2. V shed 4 bases, J shed 7 bases, and the junction held 14 bases outside the gene matches. Germline values: CDR1 MNHNS, CDR2 SASEGT. This CDR3 has 17 amino acids. CDR3 loop: CASSAPGLAGGGGTQYF. The CDR3 DNA sequence: TGTGCCAGCAGTGCCCCAGGGCTAGCGGGGGGAGGCGGGACCCAGTACTTC.

The rearrangement uses TRBV19 and TRBJ2-2, with D tentatively TRBD1 (6 bases). CDR3 length equals 12 residues. Germline lookup yields CDR1 LNHDA and CDR2 SQIVND (reference sequence). V was clipped by 5 bases and J by 6 bases, with 7 bases between them. CDR3 DNA sequence: TGTGCCAGTAGTCCAGGGGCCGGGGAGCTGTTTTTT. This gives the protein CASSPGAGELFF. The whole variable domain, filled in from reference TRBV19 and TRBJ2-2, reads DGGITQSPKYLFRKEGQNVTLSCEQNLNHDAMYWYRQDPGQGLRLIYYSQIVNDFQKGDIAEGYSVSREKKESFPLTVTSAQKNPTAFYLCASSPGAGELFFGEGSRLTVL.